A single sample gave rise to the 21 T cell receptor beta chains below, sequenced in a study of long-term antiretroviral therapy in people with HIV. Sequencing relied on immunoSEQ assay v3.0, run at survey level. The repertoire was sequenced with immunoSEQ multiplex PCR; TCRdb's copy has only in-frame clones and lacks some. The sample holds over 30,000 clones, about four fifths seen once. The sample here was unsorted PBMCs, taken 3 years after starting antiretroviral therapy. These receptors originate from a man aged 50 to 60 with HIV.

V and J are TRBV5-6 and TRBJ2-7, with 9 bases fitting TRBD1. V lost 0 bases and J lost 5; bases outside the gene matches: 3. This CDR3 region has 14 residues. Germline CDR1 reads SGHDT; CDR2 reads YYEEEE. The CDR3 loop reads CASSLAWTGDEQYF. DNA of the CDR3: TGTGCCAGCAGCTTGGCTTGGACAGGGGACGAGCAGTACTTC.

This clone was recorded a few times. V and J are TRBV19 and TRBJ2-3, with D maybe TRBD1 (5 bases). V gave up 4 bases and J gave up 6 bases, with 8 bases separating them. The CDR3 sequence is 12 residues long. Germline CDR1 and CDR2: LNHDA and SQIVND (reference sequence). CDR3: CASSTRQDTQYF. In DNA, the CDR3 is TGTGCCAGTAGTACCAGACAGGATACGCAGTATTTT.

V and J are TRBV7-7 and TRBJ2-1, with D possibly TRBD1 on 6 matching bases. This CDR3 contains 14 residues. CDR1 SSHAT and CDR2 FNYEAQ come from the germline V gene (reference sequence). The V end was cut by 5 bases, the J end by 7 bases, with 15 bases between. In nucleotides, the CDR3 is TGTGCCAGCAGCCCAGGGACAAGGAAGAATGAGCAGTTCTTC. Translating gives CASSPGTRKNEQFF.

This rearrangement joins TRBV5-1 to TRBJ1-3, with no clear D. The CDR3 covers 15 residues. Germline V gene data show CDR1 as SGHRS and CDR2 as YFSETQ. Trimming pared 4 bases from V and 0 bases from J, leaving 11 bases between. CDR3 residues: CASSISQFSGNTIYF. CDR3 DNA sequence: TGCGCCAGCAGCATATCCCAATTCTCTGGAAACACCATATATTTT.

This rearrangement joins TRBV4-3 to TRBJ2-5; no definite D call. The CDR3 extends over 13 amino acids. V dropped 4 bases and J dropped 2 bases, with 8 bases sitting between them. Germline lookup yields CDR1 LGHNA and CDR2 YSLEER. As DNA, the CDR3 is TGCGCCAGCAGCCCTCGGTTACAAGAGACCCAGTACTTC. The encoded protein is CASSPRLQETQYF.

This clone has more than one count but fewer than ten. The chain joins TRBV4-2 to TRBJ2-3; D call uncertain. The CDR3 contains 13 residues. V was cut by 2 bases and J by 4 bases, with 7 bases left in between. Per germline, CDR1 LGHNA and CDR2 YNFKEQ. The CDR3 DNA follows: TGTGCCAGCAGCCAAAGGCAGTCAGATACGCAGTATTTT. It is translated as CASSQRQSDTQYF.

J is TRBJ2-7 and V is TRBV20-1; D remains ambiguous. This CDR3 has 11 amino acids. The germline gives CDR1 DFQATT, CDR2 SNEGSKA (reference sequence). V was shortened by 3 bases and J by 4 bases, with 7 bases between the two germline ends. The CDR3 here is CSARMKYEQYF. Written as DNA, the CDR3 is TGCAGTGCTAGGATGAAATACGAGCAGTACTTC.

This chain connects TRBV5-6 to TRBJ2-5; D gene ambiguous. V dropped 4 bases and J dropped 3 bases, with 10 bases sitting between them. Germline CDR1 is SGHDT and CDR2 is YYEEEE. The CDR3 has 13 residues. In nucleotides, the CDR3 is TGTGCCAGCAGCCAATGGGCCGAAGAGACCCAGTACTTC. This gives the protein CASSQWAEETQYF.

This clone showed up just once. The chain uses TRBV5-1 and TRBJ2-3; possibly TRBD1 for D (7 bases). The CDR3 is 22 residues long. Germline CDR1 SGHRS, CDR2 YFSETQ. V lost 4 bases to trimming and J lost 4 bases, with 37 bases between them. The CDR3 nucleotides are TGCGCCAGCAGCCCATGGCCTGATTGGGGACAGCAAAGGGGGGTTGGGGCAGATACGCAGTATTTT. Translating it yields CASSPWPDWGQQRGVGADTQYF.

The V and J genes are TRBV9 and TRBJ2-2; TRBD1 aligns across 7 bases. The germline gives CDR1 SGDLS, CDR2 YYNGEE. The ends lost 4 bases at V and 6 bases at J; junction bases unmatched: 9. The CDR3 runs 15 residues. CDR3 nucleotide sequence: TGTGCCAGCAGCACACGGGGACAGCTATCCGGGGAGCTGTTTTTT. Translated: CASSTRGQLSGELFF.

The chain combines TRBV11-3 with TRBJ1-1; D call uncertain. CDR3 size: 13 residues. The germline V gene encodes CDR1 SGHNT and CDR2 YENEEA. Trimming cost V 2 bases and J 1 base, with 5 bases left between them. CDR3 nucleotides: TGTGCCAGCAGCTTAATGGGGAACACTGAAGCTTTCTTT. Protein sequence: CASSLMGNTEAFF. The entire variable domain, with the rest obtained from reference TRBV11-3 and TRBJ1-1, is as follows: EAGVVQSPRYKIIEKKQPVAFWCNPISGHNTLYWYLQNLGQGPELLIRYENEEAVDDSQLPKDRFSAERLKGVDSTLKIQPAELGDSAVYLCASSLMGNTEAFFGQGTRLTVV.

V and J are TRBV4-2 and TRBJ1-1; D remains ambiguous. CDR3 length: 14 amino acids. Per the germline V gene, CDR1 is LGHNA and CDR2 is YNFKEQ. V lost 5 bases and J lost 4, with 14 bases in between. CDR3 region: CASSLEPISTEAFF. The CDR3 bases are TGTGCCAGCAGCTTGGAACCAATAAGCACTGAAGCTTTCTTT.

The sample holds one count of this clone. J is TRBJ1-4 and V is TRBV28, with D tentatively TRBD1 (6 bases). Germline V lookup: CDR1 MDHEN, CDR2 SYDVKM. V lost 4 bases and J 0 bases, leaving 15 bases between the germline ends. This CDR3 comprises 17 residues. In DNA, the CDR3 is TGTGCCAGCAGTTCTTCAGGGGTTGGGGCAACTAATGAAAAACTGTTTTTT. Translating it yields CASSSSGVGATNEKLFF.

V usage is TRBV6-1 and J usage is TRBJ2-1; D is uncertain. V lost 8 bases and J 2 bases, leaving 10 bases between the germline ends. From germline, CDR1 is MNHNS and CDR2 SASEGT. The CDR3 covers 13 residues. The CDR3 reads CASGVGTYNEQFF. The CDR3 DNA follows: TGTGCCAGCGGGGTGGGAACCTACAATGAGCAGTTCTTC.

This clone was picked up a small number of times. CDR3 sequence: CASSQVSIIWGGRQTQYF. The CDR3 nucleotides read TGCGCCAGCAGCCAAGTCTCCATCATTTGGGGAGGTAGACAGACCCAGTACTTC. The rearrangement joins TRBV4-3 to TRBJ2-5, with D perhaps TRBD2 (6 bases). The CDR3 covers 18 residues. Trimming left V 1 base short and J 6 bases short, with 24 bases between. The V gene's germline CDR1 is LGHNA and CDR2 YSLEER.

The chain is built from TRBV12-5 and TRBJ1-2, with 8 bases lining up with TRBD1. The V gene end was trimmed by 3 bases and the J gene end by 6 bases; junction bases not matched to a gene: 9. Germline CDR1 is LGHNT and CDR2 is FRNRAP. This CDR3 comprises 15 residues. CDR3 region: CASGFNSGGADGYTF. The CDR3 DNA follows: TGTGCTAGTGGTTTTAATTCAGGGGGCGCGGATGGCTACACCTTC.

The chain combines TRBV19 with TRBJ1-3, with D unclear. The germline V and J ends were trimmed by 7 bases and 0 bases, with 10 bases remaining between them. The CDR3 spans 14 residues. Per germline, CDR1 LNHDA and CDR2 SQIVND (reference sequence). This chain's CDR3 is CASNRKLSGNTIYF. The CDR3 coding sequence is TGTGCCAGTAACCGAAAGCTCTCTGGAAACACCATATATTTT.

The chain links TRBV5-4 to TRBJ1-6; the D gene is possibly TRBD1 (5 bases). Trimming took 4 bases from V and 12 from J, leaving 20 bases between them. CDR3 size: 15 residues. CDR1 is SGHNT, CDR2 YYREEE, per germline (reference sequence). The CDR3 bases are TGTGCCAGCAGCCCGCCCGGGACGCGGGCCCAACCCCTCCACTTT. Residues: CASSPPGTRAQPLHF.

The chain uses TRBV7-9 and TRBJ2-5; 7 nucleotides agree with TRBD2. With V trimmed by 4 bases and J by 2 bases, 7 bases remained unmatched. The germline V gene encodes CDR1 SEHNR and CDR2 FQNEAQ (reference sequence). This CDR3 is built from 15 residues. This CDR3 reads CASSYVGRGQETQYF. The CDR3 coding sequence is TGTGCCAGCAGCTACGTAGGGAGGGGACAAGAGACCCAGTACTTC.

V is TRBV27 and J is TRBJ2-7; 8 bases line up with TRBD1. V lost 5 bases, J lost 7 bases, and 13 bases stayed unmatched. Germline V CDR1 and CDR2: MNHEY, SMNVEV (reference sequence). The CDR3 contains 15 residues. The CDR3 sequence is CASSTYWTGTGEQYF. In nucleotides, the CDR3 is TGTGCCAGCAGTACCTACTGGACAGGGACGGGGGAGCAGTACTTC.

The chain couples TRBV5-1 to TRBJ2-7, with unresolved D. The CDR3 has 13 amino acids. V was shortened by 3 bases and J by 7 bases, with 14 bases between the two germline ends. CDR1 SGHRS and CDR2 YFSETQ come from the germline V gene. The CDR3 spells CASSSQRLNEQYF. The DNA of the CDR3 is TGCGCCAGCAGCTCCCAAAGGCTTAATGAGCAGTACTTC.